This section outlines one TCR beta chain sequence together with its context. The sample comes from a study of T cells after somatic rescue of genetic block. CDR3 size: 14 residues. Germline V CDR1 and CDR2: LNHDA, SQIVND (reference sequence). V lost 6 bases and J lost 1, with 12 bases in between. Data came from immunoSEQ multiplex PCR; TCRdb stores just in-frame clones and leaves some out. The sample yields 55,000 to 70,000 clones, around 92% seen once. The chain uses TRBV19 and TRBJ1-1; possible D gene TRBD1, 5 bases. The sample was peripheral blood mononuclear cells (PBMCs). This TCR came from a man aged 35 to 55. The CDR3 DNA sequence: TGTGCCAGTAGCCTCCTCGGGGGGAACACTGAAGCTTTCTTT. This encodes CASSLLGGNTEAFF.